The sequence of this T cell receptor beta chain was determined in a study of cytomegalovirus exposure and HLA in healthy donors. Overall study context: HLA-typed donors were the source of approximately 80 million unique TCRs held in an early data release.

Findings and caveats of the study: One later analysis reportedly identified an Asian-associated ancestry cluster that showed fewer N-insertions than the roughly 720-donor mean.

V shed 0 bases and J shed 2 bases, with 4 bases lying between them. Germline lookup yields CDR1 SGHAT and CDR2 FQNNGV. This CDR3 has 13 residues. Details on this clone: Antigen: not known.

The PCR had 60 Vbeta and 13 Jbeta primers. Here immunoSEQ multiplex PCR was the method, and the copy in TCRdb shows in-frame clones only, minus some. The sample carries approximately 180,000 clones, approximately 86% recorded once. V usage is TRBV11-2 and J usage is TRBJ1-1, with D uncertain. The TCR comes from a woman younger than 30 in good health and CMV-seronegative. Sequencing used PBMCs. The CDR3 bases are TGTGCCAGCAGCTTAGAACAAAACACTGAAGCTTTCTTT. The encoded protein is CASSLEQNTEAFF.